One and the same sample provided the 8 T cell receptor beta chains below, sequenced in a study of a mutant IDH1 vaccine in newly diagnosed glioma. Repertoires were generated with immunoSEQ multiplex PCR, while TCRdb's copy carries only in-frame clones and drops some. Here the sample spans about 88,000 clones, about four fifths being singletons. Stated time point: baseline, week 1 (first vaccination visit). Described treatment: pre-vaccination baseline after standard-of-care therapy. The specimen comprised PBMCs, sampled from a glioma patient treated with radiotherapy, temozolomide or both. Every receptor here comes from a man aged 40-50 years with glioma. Some clones in this sample may be carry-over from other donors' samples.

V is TRBV6-5 and J is TRBJ2-7; maybe TRBD1 (6 bases). Germline lookup yields CDR1 MNHEY and CDR2 SVGAGI. V dropped 5 bases and J dropped 1 base, with 12 bases sitting between them. CDR3 length equals 14 residues. CDR3 nucleotides: TGTGCCAGCAGTCGCTCAAGGGGGTCCTACGAGCAGTACTTC. This gives the protein CASSRSRGSYEQYF.

This clone appeared many times. This specimen includes other DNA sequences encoding the same CDR3. CDR3 protein: CASSYGGGTLNTEAFF. CDR3 in DNA: TGTGCCAGCAGTTACGGAGGTGGGACATTGAACACTGAAGCTTTCTTT. The chain uses TRBV6-5 and TRBJ1-1, with D possibly matching TRBD1 (6 bases). Per germline, CDR1 MNHEY and CDR2 SVGAGI. V was shortened by 2 bases and J by 0 bases, with 13 bases between the two germline ends. There are 16 residues in the CDR3.

This sequence joins TRBV9 and TRBJ2-2; no clear D. There are 13 residues in the CDR3. Germline-derived CDR1 and CDR2 are SGDLS and YYNGEE. Trimming removed 0 bases from V and 4 bases from J, with 4 bases in between. CDR3 region: CASSVVVTGELFF. The DNA for the CDR3 is TGTGCCAGCAGCGTAGTCGTCACCGGGGAGCTGTTTTTT.

The rearrangement uses TRBV5-1 and TRBJ2-5, with a possible D match to TRBD2 (6 bases). Per germline, CDR1 SGHRS and CDR2 YFSETQ. The CDR3 is made up of 15 amino acids. Trimming stripped 0 bases from V and 5 bases from J, with 14 bases between. CDR3 amino acids: CASSLALGGSETQYF. The CDR3 nucleotides are TGCGCCAGCAGCTTGGCCTTGGGGGGATCGGAGACCCAGTACTTC.

As DNA, the CDR3 is TGTGCCAGCAGAGCGGGGGATACGCAGTATTTT. Residues: CASRAGDTQYF. The V call is TRBV5-8, the J call TRBJ2-3, with TRBD2 matching over 7 bases. The CDR3 sequence is 11 residues long. The trim removed 5 bases at V and 6 bases at J, leaving 0 bases unmatched. CDR1 is SGHTS and CDR2 is YDEGEE in the germline V gene.

The V gene is TRBV7-2, the J gene TRBJ2-1, with D tentatively TRBD2 (6 bases). V lost 5 bases and J lost 0, with 14 bases in between. Germline V gives CDR1 SGHTA, CDR2 FQGNSA. CDR3 length: 16 amino acids. This chain's CDR3 is CASSTLVGSSYNEQFF. CDR3 DNA sequence: TGTGCCAGCAGCACCCTAGTCGGGAGCTCCTACAATGAGCAGTTCTTC.

The V gene is TRBV9, the J gene TRBJ2-7; TRBD1 might be the D (5 bases). The V end lost 0 bases, the J end lost 2 bases, and 9 bases lay between the germline ends. The CDR3 is 14 residues long. Germline V CDR1 and CDR2: SGDLS, YYNGEE. CDR3 in amino acids: CASSVAPGTYEQYF. CDR3 DNA: TGTGCCAGCAGCGTAGCCCCAGGGACCTACGAGCAGTACTTC.

The chain couples TRBV5-1 to TRBJ2-3; 9 nucleotides line up with TRBD2. The CDR3 totals 14 residues. Per the germline V gene, CDR1 is SGHRS and CDR2 is YFSETQ. J was trimmed by 5 bases and V by 0 bases; bases with no gene match: 1. The CDR3 bases are TGCGCCAGCAGCTTGGGCGGGGGGGGAGATACGCAGTATTTT. It specifies CASSLGGGGDTQYF.